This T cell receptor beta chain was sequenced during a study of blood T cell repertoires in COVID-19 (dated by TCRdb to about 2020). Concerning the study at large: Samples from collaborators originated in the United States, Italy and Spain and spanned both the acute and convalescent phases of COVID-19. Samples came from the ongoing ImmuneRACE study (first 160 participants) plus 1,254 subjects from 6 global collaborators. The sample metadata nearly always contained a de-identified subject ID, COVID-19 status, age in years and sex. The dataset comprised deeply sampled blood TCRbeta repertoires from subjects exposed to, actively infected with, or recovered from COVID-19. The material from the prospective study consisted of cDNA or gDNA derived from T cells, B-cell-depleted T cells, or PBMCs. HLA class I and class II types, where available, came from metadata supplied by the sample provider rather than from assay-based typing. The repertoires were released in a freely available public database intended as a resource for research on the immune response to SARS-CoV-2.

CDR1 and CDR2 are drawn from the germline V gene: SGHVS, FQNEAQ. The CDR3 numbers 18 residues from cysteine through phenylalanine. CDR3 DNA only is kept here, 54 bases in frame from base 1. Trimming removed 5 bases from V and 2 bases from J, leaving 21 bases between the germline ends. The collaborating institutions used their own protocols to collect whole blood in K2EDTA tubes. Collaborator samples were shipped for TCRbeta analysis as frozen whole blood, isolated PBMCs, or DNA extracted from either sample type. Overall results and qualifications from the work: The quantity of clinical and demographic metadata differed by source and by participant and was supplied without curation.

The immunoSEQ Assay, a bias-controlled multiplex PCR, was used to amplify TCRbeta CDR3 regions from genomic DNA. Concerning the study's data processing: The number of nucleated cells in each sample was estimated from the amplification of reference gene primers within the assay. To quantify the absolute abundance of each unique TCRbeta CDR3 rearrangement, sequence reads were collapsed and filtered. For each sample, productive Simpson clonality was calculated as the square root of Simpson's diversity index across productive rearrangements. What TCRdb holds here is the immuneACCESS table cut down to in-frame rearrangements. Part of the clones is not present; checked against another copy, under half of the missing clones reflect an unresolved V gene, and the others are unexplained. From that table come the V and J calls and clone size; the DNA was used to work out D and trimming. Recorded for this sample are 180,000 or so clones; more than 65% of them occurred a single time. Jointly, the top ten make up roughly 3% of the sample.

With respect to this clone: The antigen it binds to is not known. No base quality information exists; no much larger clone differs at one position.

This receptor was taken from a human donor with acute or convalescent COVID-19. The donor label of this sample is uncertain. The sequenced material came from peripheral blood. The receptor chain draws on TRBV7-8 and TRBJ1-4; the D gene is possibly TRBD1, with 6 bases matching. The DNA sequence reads TGTGCCAGCAGCGCCCGGACAGCCACCCCCACGACTAATGAAAAACTGTTTTTT. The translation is CASSARTATPTTNEKLFF.